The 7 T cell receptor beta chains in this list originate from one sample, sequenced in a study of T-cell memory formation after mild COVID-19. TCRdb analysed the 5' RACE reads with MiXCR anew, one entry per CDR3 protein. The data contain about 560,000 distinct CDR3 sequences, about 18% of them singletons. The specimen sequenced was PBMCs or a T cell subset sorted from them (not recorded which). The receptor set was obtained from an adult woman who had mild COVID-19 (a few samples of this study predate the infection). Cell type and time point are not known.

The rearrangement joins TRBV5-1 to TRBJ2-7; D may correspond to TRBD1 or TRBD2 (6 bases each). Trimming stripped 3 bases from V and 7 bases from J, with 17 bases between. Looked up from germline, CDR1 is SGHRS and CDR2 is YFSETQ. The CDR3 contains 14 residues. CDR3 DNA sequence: TGCGCCAGCAGCTGGGGGCTAGGGCGGGGAGAGCAGTACTTC. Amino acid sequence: CASSWGLGRGEQYF.

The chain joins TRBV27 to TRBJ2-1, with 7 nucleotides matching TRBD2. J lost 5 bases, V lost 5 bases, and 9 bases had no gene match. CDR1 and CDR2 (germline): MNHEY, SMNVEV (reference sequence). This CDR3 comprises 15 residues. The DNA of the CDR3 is TGTGCCAGCAGTCCGGCCGAACTAGCGAACAATGAGCAGTTCTTC. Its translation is CASSPAELANNEQFF.

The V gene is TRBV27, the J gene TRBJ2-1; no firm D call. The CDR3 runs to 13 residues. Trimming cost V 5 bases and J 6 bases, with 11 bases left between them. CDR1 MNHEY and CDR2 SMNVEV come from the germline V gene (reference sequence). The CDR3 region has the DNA TGTGCCAGCAGTCCCCCGCCGGGCAATGAGCAGTTCTTC. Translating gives CASSPPPGNEQFF.

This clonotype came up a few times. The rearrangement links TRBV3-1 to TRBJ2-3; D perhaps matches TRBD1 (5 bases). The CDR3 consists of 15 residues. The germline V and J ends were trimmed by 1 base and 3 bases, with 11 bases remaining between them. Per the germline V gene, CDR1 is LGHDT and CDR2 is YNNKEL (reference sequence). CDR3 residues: CASSQATARTDTQYF. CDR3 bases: TGTGCCAGCAGCCAAGCGACAGCTAGAACAGATACGCAGTATTTT.

The DNA for the CDR3 is TGTGCCAGCAGAGGGCGACATACAGATACGCAGTATTTT. It encodes CASRGRHTDTQYF. The rearrangement joins TRBV11-2 to TRBJ2-3; no clear D. The CDR3 length is 13 residues. Germline V gene data show CDR1 as SGHAT and CDR2 as FQNNGV. V lost 6 bases to trimming and J lost 3 bases, with 10 bases between them.

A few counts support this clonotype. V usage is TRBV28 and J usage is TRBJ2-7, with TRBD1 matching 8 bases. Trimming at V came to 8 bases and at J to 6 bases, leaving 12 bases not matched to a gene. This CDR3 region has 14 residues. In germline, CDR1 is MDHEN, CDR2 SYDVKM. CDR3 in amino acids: CASRGQGRVSEQYF. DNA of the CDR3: TGTGCCAGCCGAGGACAGGGAAGGGTCTCCGAGCAGTACTTC.

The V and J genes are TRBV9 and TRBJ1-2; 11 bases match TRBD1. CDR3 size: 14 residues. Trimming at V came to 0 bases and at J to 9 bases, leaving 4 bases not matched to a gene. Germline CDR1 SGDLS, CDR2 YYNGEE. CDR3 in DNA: TGTGCCAGCAGCGTAGATGGACAGGGGGCACGCTACACCTTC. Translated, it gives CASSVDGQGARYTF.